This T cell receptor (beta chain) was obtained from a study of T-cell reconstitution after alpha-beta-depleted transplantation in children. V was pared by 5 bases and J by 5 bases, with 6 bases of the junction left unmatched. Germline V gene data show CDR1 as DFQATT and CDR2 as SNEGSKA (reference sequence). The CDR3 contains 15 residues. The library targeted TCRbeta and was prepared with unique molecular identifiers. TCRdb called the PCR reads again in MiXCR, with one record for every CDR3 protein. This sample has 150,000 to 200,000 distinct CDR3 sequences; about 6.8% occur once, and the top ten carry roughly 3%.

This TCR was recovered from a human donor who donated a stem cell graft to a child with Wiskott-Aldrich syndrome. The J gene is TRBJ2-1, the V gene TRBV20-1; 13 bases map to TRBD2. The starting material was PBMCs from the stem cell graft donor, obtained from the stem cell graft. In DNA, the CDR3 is TGCAGTGCTCCTCCGGGACTAGCGGGACACAATGAGCAGTTCTTC. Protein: CSAPPGLAGHNEQFF.